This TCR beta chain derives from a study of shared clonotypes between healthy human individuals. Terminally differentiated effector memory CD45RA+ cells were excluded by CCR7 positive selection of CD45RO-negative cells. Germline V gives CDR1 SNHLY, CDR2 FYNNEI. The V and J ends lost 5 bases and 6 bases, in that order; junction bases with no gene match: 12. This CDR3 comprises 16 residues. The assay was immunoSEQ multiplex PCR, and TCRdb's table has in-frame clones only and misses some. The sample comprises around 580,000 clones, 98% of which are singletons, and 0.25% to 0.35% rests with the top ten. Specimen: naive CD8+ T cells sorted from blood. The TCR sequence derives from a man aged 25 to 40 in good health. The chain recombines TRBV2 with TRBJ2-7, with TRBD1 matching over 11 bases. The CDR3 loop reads CASSFPRDRGIGEQYF. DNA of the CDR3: TGTGCCAGCAGTTTTCCCCGGGACAGGGGGATCGGCGAGCAGTACTTC. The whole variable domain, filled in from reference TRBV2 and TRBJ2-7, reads EPEVTQTPSHQVTQMGQEVILRCVPISNHLYFYWYRQILGQKVEFLVSFYNNEISEKSEIFDDQFSVERPDGSNFTLKIRSTKLEDSAMYFCASSFPRDRGIGEQYFGPGTRLTVT.